A single sample is the source of the 7 T cell receptor beta chains below, sequenced in a study of shared clonotypes between healthy human individuals. The assay was immunoSEQ multiplex PCR, and TCRdb's table has in-frame clones only and misses some. The table records 750,000 to 1,000,000 clones, 80% to 95% of them present only once. Naive-designated CD8 cells lacked CD45RO, were positively enriched for CCR7, and omitted terminally differentiated effector memory CD45RA+ cells. Sequencing input: naive CD8+ T cells sorted from blood. The receptors shown here come from a man younger than 45 in good health.

This clone was picked up one time. V is TRBV29-1 and J is TRBJ2-7; 7 bases are shared with TRBD1. The CDR3 is 14 residues long. Germline values: CDR1 SQVTM, CDR2 ANQGSEA. After removal of 1 base from V and 3 bases from J, the junction contained 6 bases not matched to a gene. The DNA for the CDR3 is TGCAGCGTTGAAGCTCGACAGGGAAACTACGAGCAGTACTTC. Its protein product is CSVEARQGNYEQYF.

The chain links TRBV15 to TRBJ2-3, with D maybe TRBD2 (6 bases). The CDR3 spans 20 residues. V was clipped by 0 bases and J by 2 bases, with 24 bases between them. Looked up from germline, CDR1 is LNHNV and CDR2 is YYDKDF (reference sequence). The CDR3 sequence: CATSREGFGATRTFTDTQYF. CDR3 nucleotides: TGTGCCACCAGCAGAGAGGGTTTTGGAGCGACTAGAACTTTCACAGATACGCAGTATTTT.

The J gene is TRBJ2-7, the V gene TRBV28, with D possibly being TRBD1 (6 bases). Trimming took off 6 bases at V and 1 base at J, with 16 bases between the two ends. Germline-derived CDR1 and CDR2 are MDHEN and SYDVKM. CDR3 length equals 15 residues. The CDR3 here is CASRKQGWGSYEQYF. The CDR3, as DNA: TGTGCCAGCAGAAAACAGGGTTGGGGATCCTACGAGCAGTACTTC.

V gene TRBV7-9 combines with J gene TRBJ1-1; D is perhaps TRBD1 (5 bases). From germline, CDR1 is SEHNR and CDR2 FQNEAQ (reference sequence). The V end was cut by 5 bases, the J end by 0 bases, with 16 bases between. This CDR3 spans 16 amino acids. CDR3 loop: CASSTILQAMNTEAFF. The DNA of the CDR3 is TGTGCCAGCAGCACAATATTACAGGCCATGAACACTGAAGCTTTCTTT. The complete variable domain, with remaining parts taken from reference TRBV7-9 and TRBJ1-1, reads DTGVSQNPRHKITKRGQNVTFRCDPISEHNRLYWYRQTLGQGPEFLTYFQNEAQLEKSRLLSDRFSAERPKGSFSTLEIQRTEQGDSAMYLCASSTILQAMNTEAFFGQGTRLTVV.

This clone was detected a few times. The chain joins TRBV7-9 to TRBJ1-4; 8 nucleotides line up with TRBD1. CDR1 and CDR2 (germline): SEHNR, FQNEAQ (reference sequence). The CDR3 covers 15 residues. With 5 bases clipped from V and 6 bases from J, the junction kept 8 bases outside the gene matches. The CDR3 protein is CASSDRQGPDEKLFF. Written as DNA, the CDR3 is TGTGCCAGCAGCGATCGACAGGGGCCAGATGAAAAACTGTTTTTT.

As concerns this clone: The same CDR3 arises from other DNA sequences in this sample as well. The chain links TRBV9 to TRBJ2-7; the match to TRBD1 covers 9 bases. Germline V lookup: CDR1 SGDLS, CDR2 YYNGEE. This CDR3 is 14 amino acids long. Losses at the gene ends were 4 bases for V and 4 bases for J; bases not matched to a gene: 6. The CDR3: CASSPRDRAYEQYF. The CDR3 DNA reads as TGTGCCAGCAGCCCCCGGGACAGGGCGTACGAGCAGTACTTC.

V and J are TRBV5-6 and TRBJ2-1; 7 bases fit TRBD1. The CDR3 length is 15 residues. V lost 5 bases and J lost 0; bases outside the gene matches: 5. Germline-derived CDR1 and CDR2 are SGHDT and YYEEEE. The CDR3 DNA reads TGTGCCAGCAGGTCCAGGGGGAGCTCCTACAATGAGCAGTTCTTC. It specifies CASRSRGSSYNEQFF. Full variable domain (rest looked up from reference TRBV5-6 and TRBJ2-1): DAGVTQSPTHLIKTRGQQVTLRCSPKSGHDTVSWYQQALGQGPQFIFQYYEEEERQRGNFPDRFSGHQFPNYSSELNVNALLLGDSALYLCASRSRGSSYNEQFFGPGTRLTVL.